This T cell receptor beta chain was identified in a study of T cells in localized non-small cell lung cancer. General study results and limits: There was an association of higher blood T cell density with longer overall survival. Among the top 100 tumor clones, a median about 59 appeared in adjacent lung. Adjacent uninvolved lung tissue had the highest T cell clonality, exceeding tumor. Sequencing involved a lone tumor region, leaving heterogeneity possible.

TCRdb's copy holds only in-frame clones and misses some; the assay was immunoSEQ multiplex PCR. The repertoire holds about 6,000 clones, with 40% to 50% as singletons. The CDR3 is 15 amino acids. Germline-derived CDR1 and CDR2 are SGHNT and YENEEA. V dropped 3 bases and J dropped 8 bases, with 17 bases sitting between them. Comment on this clone: Its antigen remains unknown.

The TCR was taken from a woman between 35 and 75 years old with stage II squamous cell lung carcinoma. This chain joins TRBV11-3 and TRBJ1-3; TRBD1 is a possible D gene (6 bases). Sequences were derived from lung tumor tissue, sampled before any cancer treatment. CDR3 coding DNA: TGTGCCAGCAGCTTTGGACAGAGCACAGGAGACACCATATATTTT. Translation: CASSFGQSTGDTIYF.